Listed below are T cell receptor beta chains from one sample, sequenced in a study of OX40 agonist ivuxolimab in advanced cancers. Here immunoSEQ multiplex PCR was the method, and the copy in TCRdb shows in-frame clones only, minus some. This sample has tens of thousands of clones, with about 90% found just once. The sequences come from CD4+ or CD8+ T cells sorted from blood, collected in a trial of the OX40 agonist ivuxolimab. These TCRs come from an adult with an advanced solid tumor such as melanoma, head and neck, liver or kidney cancer. Each CDR3 is given without its conserved first and last residue. A D gene is named only where the DNA matches it firmly.

d_call,v_call,j_call,cdr3_aa
.,TRBV27,TRBJ2-5,ASSSAGYQETQY
.,TRBV28,TRBJ2-3,ASTPSRGTSTDTQY
TRBD1,TRBV4-3,TRBJ2-3,ASREGTGVIDTQY
TRBD2,TRBV30,TRBJ2-7,AWSMRGLAWVQY
.,TRBV29-1,TRBJ2-1,SVEVWGNNEQF
.,TRBV5-1,TRBJ2-4,ASSYGVFQY
.,TRBV11-2,TRBJ1-1,ASSSRTAEAF
TRBD2,TRBV7-3,TRBJ2-4,ASSETSGSGNIQY
.,TRBV15,TRBJ2-1,ATSRDRGRYNEQF
.,TRBV4-2,TRBJ1-2,ASSRGALT
TRBD2,TRBV28,TRBJ2-1,ASSPLPAGGYNEQF
TRBD2,TRBV9,TRBJ2-7,ASSRTSGRSYEQY
TRBD2,TRBV19,TRBJ2-2,ASSIWGASGRGPGELF
.,TRBV19,TRBJ2-1,ASSRDQRNEQF
.,TRBV5-6,TRBJ2-2,ASSFRQNTGELF
TRBD2,TRBV30,TRBJ2-1,AWSSGGGLNEQF
.,TRBV5-1,TRBJ2-7,ASSLAAGNEQY
.,TRBV6-5,TRBJ1-5,ASSPDDGGNQPQH
TRBD2,TRBV4-3,TRBJ2-3,ASSQDGAGRGGDTQY
TRBD1,TRBV4-2,TRBJ2-7,ASSQDEGTGAYEQY
TRBD1,TRBV9,TRBJ1-1,ASSTSAGGAGTEAF
.,TRBV4-1,TRBJ2-7,ASSQDPSPTYEQY
TRBD1,TRBV7-9,TRBJ1-2,ASSFGQGGYGYT
TRBD2,TRBV4-3,TRBJ2-2,ASSQGLAGYTGELF
TRBD2,TRBV5-1,TRBJ2-1,ASSFSGTSGRPEQF
.,TRBV4-3,TRBJ2-3,ASSQDGAGLTDTQY
TRBD1,TRBV28,TRBJ2-3,ASSPLLIDRGPTDTQY